This T cell receptor beta chain was sequenced for a study of blood T cells in healthy people across ages (dated by TCRdb to 2014 to 2015). Study-wide context: In model experiments, template switching captured roughly one uniquely barcoded TCR beta cDNA molecule for every two T cells. Donors were grouped into four age groups: young (average roughly 15 years), middle-aged (roughly 37), aged (around 62) and long-lived (approximately 78). Age-related changes in TCR beta repertoire diversity were measured in the study by deep sequencing normalized with unique cDNA molecular identifiers. Two additional independent replicas of 1 million unique cDNA reads from the same blood draw were analyzed for two donors (one aged 18 to 29 and one aged 80 or older). Overall results and qualifications from the work: Because profiling used bulk unsorted PBMCs, naive and antigen-experienced compartments could not be compared conclusively. As age increased, observed TCR beta diversity per million T cells dropped in a roughly linear way, and a significant reduction was already evident by age 40. Donor CMV infection status was unknown, potentially confounding age-related changes in expanded clonotypes. Compared with the aged group, more naive CD4+ T cells, fewer expanded clones and increased TCR diversity were shown by the long-lived group, suggesting age selection. There was a strong correlation between observed TCR beta diversity and the percentage of naive T cells measured by flow cytometry. Estimates of total diversity based on one million sequenced T cells were regarded as lower bounds and as underestimates.

Donors were 39 systemically healthy Caucasian individuals from Russia aged roughly 6 to 90 years. Each donor gave 8 to 10 milliliters of peripheral blood, drawn into EDTA-treated Vacutainer tubes. Ficoll-Paque density-gradient centrifugation was used to isolate PBMCs, with at least 6 million obtained per sample. Trizol reagent was used to extract total RNA from PBMCs, with at least 5 micrograms per sample. The percentages of naive CD45RAhigh/CD27high T cells were determined by flow cytometry on a PBMC aliquot from every donor. The cysteine opens and the phenylalanine closes a CDR3 of 18 amino acids. The read is trimmed to its CDR3 DNA, 54 bases read in frame from base 1. The V end gives up 9 bases and the J end 12 bases, leaving 26 bases in the junction not matched to a gene. The germline V gene encodes CDR1 SGHRS and CDR2 YFSETQ. As to this clonotype: Its antigen is still unknown. Per-base qualities were not stored, and no clone one base away is much larger.

The library was produced with 5' RACE. For sequencing, an Illumina HiSeq 2500 was employed. A second PCR of about 7 to 12 cycles was performed with a sample-barcoded 5' primer and a J-beta primer mix. Each TCR beta cDNA molecule received a unique molecular identifier from a template-switch 5' adaptor carrying 12 random nucleotides. At least 2.5 million CDR3-containing paired-end reads were obtained from each sample. First-strand cDNA synthesis was performed from all RNA using the Mint cDNA synthesis kit, with priming by a TRBC-specific oligonucleotide. Following uracil-DNA glycosylase treatment, a first 18-cycle PCR with universal primers M1SS and BC2_uni_R was performed on all cDNA. For the original study's pipeline: Each sample was normalized by randomly selecting 1 million high-quality reads, each carrying a distinct molecular identifier. Instead of being binned into consensus sequences, reads with shared molecular identifiers were discarded. MiTCR, with a Q25 quality threshold and the strictest error-elimination algorithm, was used for CDR3 identification, clonotype clustering and error correction. A nonparametric unseen species model using Euler transformation provided a lower-bound estimate of total TCR beta diversity. TCRdb cleaned the public reads at Q25 with fastp, built clones with MiXCR and kept in-frame beta chains. One record per CDR3 amino acid sequence lists the most common genes and DNA. The V and J calls were not made by the authors but by TCRdb's processing. The sample table lists approximately 900,000 distinct CDR3 sequences, just under 30% of them with a count of one. Of the sample, roughly 10% falls within the top ten clones.

These data are also associated with another study on T cells of mothers and their children. The second source states: The donors were nine systemically healthy Caucasian individuals, made up of three mothers and their six children. cDNA synthesis used all of the extracted RNA, with roughly 1.5 ug of RNA in each 15 ul reaction. In the second PCR, sample barcodes and 2-4 random nucleotides were introduced via the M1S primer. More than 8.5 million TCR beta CDR3 reads were obtained from each mother, and millions of reads were obtained from each child. Thymic selection similarly shapes TCR recombination output in related and unrelated pairs, with minor effect from inherited differences. Normalized repertoire overlap in related mother-child pairs was always slightly higher than in unrelated mother-child pairs, but the difference was never significant. Persistent microchimeric T cell clones were not detected, at a sensitivity of approximately 93 clones per million clonotypes. Deep NGS was used in the study to compare the TCR beta repertoires of mothers and children and to look for features that separate related mother-child pairs from unrelated individuals. Mothers averaged roughly 40 +/- 4 years of age and children averaged approximately 12 +/- 4 years. After adapter ligation with NEBNext reagents, the libraries were sequenced on Illumina HiSeq 2000 with 100+100 nt paired-end reads. To avoid cross-contamination, the mother libraries and the child libraries were prepared a month apart and sequenced in separate runs. Between roughly 500,000 and 2,300,000 distinct TCR beta clonotypes were identified per donor. Naive TCR beta clonotypes were estimated from low-frequency clonotypes matched to each donor's FACS-determined naive share, without sorting.

The chain is made from TRBV5-1 and TRBJ2-1; TRBD2 aligns with 11 central bases. The sequence derives from a woman aged 35 to 49 in good health. The sequencing input was blood. The DNA sequence is TGCGCCACCAAACCGGGACTAGCGGCAACCTACGGGCGCAGTGGGCAGTTCTTC. It translates as CATKPGLAATYGRSGQFF.